In its sample, the clone carrying this T cell receptor beta chain was seen many times. Its target is unknown. The sample comes from a study of T cells after yellow fever vaccination. Germline CDR1 SGHKS, CDR2 YYEKEE (reference sequence). The CDR3 consists of 16 residues. Trimming cost V 4 bases and J 1 base, with 17 bases left between them. UMIs were added to TCR cDNA along with a universal primer site when it was made by 5'RACE template switching. TCRdb redid the calling of the 5' RACE reads with MiXCR, one entry per CDR3 protein. The table records 300,000 to 350,000 distinct CDR3 sequences, almost 4% of them present only once. The study's findings and limits: The booster saw the reappearance of most primary-vaccination clones (roughly 97% CD4, 88% CD8).

Source: PBMCs, taken 5 days after the yellow fever booster vaccination. The receptor was isolated from a man younger than 35 who received the YFV17D yellow fever vaccine. V and J are TRBV5-5 and TRBJ2-5; D is possibly TRBD1 (5 bases). The CDR3 DNA follows: TGTGCCAGCAGCCGCAGGCCAGGGCCCTCCCAAGAGACCCAGTACTTC. Translated, it gives CASSRRPGPSQETQYF.